One and the same sample provided the 25 T cell receptor beta chains below, sequenced in a study of technical replicates of blood from a handful of donors. The method was immunoSEQ multiplex PCR; TCRdb's version includes in-frame clones alone and lacks a portion of them. The repertoire has some 78,000 clones, around 94% of them found once; the top ten carry 0.2% to 0.3%. The sample comprised T cells isolated from PBMCs. Receptors were obtained from a human donor in good health.

This clone was found once. The genes are TRBV6-6 and TRBJ1-1; 8 bases fit TRBD1. From germline, CDR1 is MNHNY and CDR2 SVGAGI (reference sequence). V trimming: 6 bases; J trimming: 0 bases; junction bases outside the gene matches: 3. The CDR3 is made up of 14 amino acids. CDR3 loop: CASRGQVMNTEAFF. As DNA, the CDR3 is TGTGCCAGCAGGGGACAGGTCATGAACACTGAAGCTTTCTTT.

This chain uses TRBV28 with TRBJ1-5; no clear D. In germline, CDR1 is MDHEN, CDR2 SYDVKM. With 6 bases removed from V and 0 bases from J, the gap between germline ends came to 3 bases. The CDR3 is 12 residues long. CDR3 DNA: TGTGCCAGCAGCCGTAGCAATCAGCCCCAGCATTTT. This sequence encodes CASSRSNQPQHF.

The chain uses TRBV27 and TRBJ2-2; 7 positions agree with TRBD1. This CDR3 comprises 13 residues. With 7 bases clipped from V and 6 bases from J, the junction kept 5 bases outside the gene matches. Germline V lookup: CDR1 MNHEY, CDR2 SMNVEV (reference sequence). This chain's CDR3 is CASNRQGSGELFF. The CDR3 region has the DNA TGTGCCAGCAACCGACAGGGATCCGGGGAGCTGTTTTTT.

The V and J genes are TRBV29-1 and TRBJ1-2; 7 bases are shared with TRBD1. Germline V gene lookup returns CDR1 SQVTM and CDR2 ANQGSEA. Trimming at V came to 2 bases and at J to 7 bases, leaving 10 bases not matched to a gene. This CDR3 has 14 residues. The CDR3 bases are TGCAGCGTTGAAAAGGTGGTAGGGGGCTCTGGCTACACCTTC. Its protein is CSVEKVVGGSGYTF.

The CDR3 sequence: CASSMALAGLYEQYF. The DNA for the CDR3 is TGTGCCAGTAGTATGGCTCTAGCGGGCCTCTACGAGCAGTACTTC. V gene TRBV19 combines with J gene TRBJ2-7; 8 bases agree with TRBD2. The germline V gene encodes CDR1 LNHDA and CDR2 SQIVND (reference sequence). CDR3 length: 15 amino acids. The junction had 7 bases not matched to a gene; V was cut back by 3 bases and J by 3 bases.

The chain joins TRBV6-1 to TRBJ1-2; weak D call: TRBD1 (6 bases). V lost 5 bases, J lost 8 bases, and 15 bases lay in between. The CDR3 covers 13 residues. The V gene's germline CDR1 is MNHNS and CDR2 SASEGT. The CDR3 protein is CASSPTGNVGYTF. DNA for the CDR3: TGTGCCAGCAGTCCCACAGGGAATGTAGGCTACACCTTC.

This clone was detected once. V usage is TRBV10-1 and J usage is TRBJ2-3; D is uncertain. The CDR3 runs 14 residues. CDR1 is WNHNN, CDR2 SYGVQD, per germline (reference sequence). The V gene lost 3 bases and the J gene lost 0 bases, with 7 bases spanning the gap. CDR3 sequence (DNA): TGCGCCAGCAGTGATGACTCGAGCACAGATACGCAGTATTTT. It translates to CASSDDSSTDTQYF.

The chain couples TRBV19 to TRBJ1-2, with TRBD1 matching over 9 bases. The V segment lost 6 bases and the J segment 3 bases; nucleotides outside the gene matches: 2. Germline CDR1 reads LNHDA; CDR2 reads SQIVND (reference sequence). The CDR3 length is 13 residues. The CDR3 spells CASSDRGDYGYTF. DNA for the CDR3: TGTGCCAGTAGCGACAGGGGGGACTATGGCTACACCTTC.

The chain employs TRBV28 and TRBJ2-7; D gene ambiguous. V shed 6 bases and J shed 1 base, with 7 bases lying between them. The CDR3 contains 12 residues. Germline V gives CDR1 MDHEN, CDR2 SYDVKM. The CDR3 DNA is TGTGCCAGCAGGCCAGAATCCTACGAGCAGTACTTC. Its translation is CASRPESYEQYF.

V is TRBV6-5 and J is TRBJ2-1; 12 nucleotides match TRBD2. The CDR3 contains 15 residues. V shed 5 bases, J shed 4 bases, and the junction held 3 bases outside the gene matches. From germline, CDR1 is MNHEY and CDR2 SVGAGI. The CDR3 here is CASSPGTSGYNEQFF. The CDR3 bases are TGTGCCAGCAGTCCTGGGACTAGCGGGTACAATGAGCAGTTCTTC.

The chain employs TRBV5-8 and TRBJ2-1; maybe TRBD1 (6 bases). The CDR3 consists of 15 residues. The germline V and J ends were trimmed by 2 bases and 4 bases, with 13 bases remaining between them. The V gene's germline CDR1 is SGHTS and CDR2 YDEGEE. The CDR3 sequence: CASSFDRSPYNEQFF. The CDR3 DNA is TGTGCCAGCAGCTTCGACAGGAGCCCATACAATGAGCAGTTCTTC.

The chain carries TRBV5-6 and TRBJ1-2; no reliable D call. Trimming took off 4 bases at V and 4 bases at J, with 17 bases between the two ends. Germline assignment: CDR1 SGHDT and CDR2 YYEEEE. This CDR3 has 15 amino acids. This chain's CDR3 is CASSPANLRGYGYTF. CDR3 in DNA: TGTGCCAGCAGCCCGGCCAACCTCCGGGGCTATGGCTACACCTTC.

The CDR3 DNA reads TGCGCCAGCAGCCTTCGGGGTCTCGGCAATTCACCCCTCCACTTT. Encoded protein: CASSLRGLGNSPLHF. V and J are TRBV4-1 and TRBJ1-6; D gene unclear. Germline CDR1 is MGHRA and CDR2 is YSYEKL. V lost 4 bases, J lost 7 bases, and 14 bases lay in between. The CDR3 sequence is 15 residues long.

The V call is TRBV7-6, the J call TRBJ2-1; D is unclear. This CDR3 region has 13 residues. V lost 3 bases, J lost 6 bases, and 9 bases lay in between. Germline V gene sequence: CDR1 SGHVS, CDR2 FNYEAQ. The CDR3 region is CASSLAESNEQFF. The CDR3 DNA follows: TGTGCCAGCAGCTTGGCGGAAAGCAATGAGCAGTTCTTC.

The V gene is TRBV30, the J gene TRBJ2-5, with TRBD2 matching over 7 bases. Germline V gene sequence: CDR1 GTSNPN, CDR2 SVGIG (reference sequence). This CDR3 is 15 amino acids long. V was clipped by 0 bases and J by 2 bases; unmatched bases: 6. This CDR3 reads CAWSVPGRGQETQYF. The CDR3 coding sequence is TGTGCCTGGAGTGTTCCGGGGAGGGGACAAGAGACCCAGTACTTC. The full variable domain, in which reference TRBV30 and TRBJ2-5 provide the parts outside the CDR3, is SQTIHQWPATLVQPVGSPLSLECTVEGTSNPNLYWYRQAAGRGLQLLFYSVGIGQISSEVPQNLSASRPQDRQFILSSKKLLLSDSGFYLCAWSVPGRGQETQYFGPGTRLLVL.

The rearrangement uses TRBV27 and TRBJ1-4, with a possible D match to TRBD1 (5 bases). The germline V gene has CDR1 MNHEY and CDR2 SMNVEV (reference sequence). CDR3 length: 12 amino acids. V shed 11 bases and J shed 7 bases, with 14 bases lying between them. CDR3 sequence: CAAGAAGEKLFF. The DNA of the CDR3 is TGTGCCGCTGGGGCCGCCGGTGAAAAACTGTTTTTT.

The V gene is TRBV7-9, the J gene TRBJ2-3, with a possible D match to TRBD2 (6 bases). The V gene's germline CDR1 is SEHNR and CDR2 FQNEAQ (reference sequence). Trimming removed 6 bases from V and 6 bases from J, with 10 bases in between. The CDR3 spans 12 residues. The chain's CDR3 is CASSLTRDTQYF. CDR3 sequence (DNA): TGTGCCAGCAGTTTGACTAGGGATACGCAGTATTTT.

The J gene is TRBJ2-1, the V gene TRBV5-1, with TRBD1 matching over 7 bases. The CDR3 loop spans 13 amino acids. The germline V gene has CDR1 SGHRS and CDR2 YFSETQ. Germline trimming cut 0 bases from V and 8 bases from J; bases unmatched to any gene: 2. CDR3 region: CASSLGQGYEQFF. CDR3 sequence (DNA): TGCGCCAGCAGCTTGGGACAGGGATATGAGCAGTTCTTC.

DNA of the CDR3: TGTGCCAGCAGCTCTACAGGGGATAGCTACACCTTC. Translated, it gives CASSSTGDSYTF. The chain couples TRBV7-9 to TRBJ1-2; TRBD1 matches 7 bases. V shed 4 bases and J 9 bases; nucleotides not matched to a gene: 5. Germline V gene data show CDR1 as SEHNR and CDR2 as FQNEAQ (reference sequence). The CDR3 is 12 amino acids.

This chain uses TRBV27 with TRBJ1-4; TRBD1 matches at 7 bases. The length of the CDR3 is 15 residues. Germline CDR1 reads MNHEY; CDR2 reads SMNVEV (reference sequence). The J segment lost 4 bases and the V segment lost 1 base, leaving 3 bases of the junction unmatched. In DNA form, the CDR3 reads TGTGCCAGCAGTTTATTTCCAGGGGGTAATGAAAAACTGTTTTTT. It yields the protein CASSLFPGGNEKLFF.

This rearrangement joins TRBV7-9 to TRBJ1-1; D possibly corresponds to TRBD1 (6 bases). Germline V gene sequence: CDR1 SEHNR, CDR2 FQNEAQ (reference sequence). This CDR3 comprises 12 residues. Trimming removed 5 bases at V and 5 bases at J, with 9 bases between. CDR3 sequence: CASSGQWTEAFF. CDR3 in DNA: TGTGCCAGCAGCGGACAGTGGACTGAAGCTTTCTTT.

The CDR3 region has the DNA TGTGCCAGCAGCCCCGGGGTTAATGAAAACACCATATATTTT. This encodes CASSPGVNENTIYF. The chain links TRBV5-4 to TRBJ1-3, with D unclear. This CDR3 region has 14 residues. Trimming cost V 4 bases and J 6 bases, with 14 bases left between them. Germline CDR1 is SGHNT and CDR2 is YYREEE (reference sequence).

The chain couples TRBV5-6 to TRBJ1-3; D is uncertain. V lost 2 bases, J lost 4 bases, and 4 bases lay in between. CDR3 length: 12 amino acids. The V gene's germline CDR1 is SGHDT and CDR2 YYEEEE. Written as DNA, the CDR3 is TGTGCCAGCAGCTTCCCGGGAAACACCATATATTTT. Translated, it gives CASSFPGNTIYF.

The rearrangement uses TRBV4-1 and TRBJ2-7; D unresolved. V lost 0 bases and J lost 1, with 10 bases in between. The CDR3 is made up of 15 amino acids. The germline V gene encodes CDR1 MGHRA and CDR2 YSYEKL. Here the CDR3 DNA reads TGCGCCAGCAGCCAAGATTCTATAGAGTCCTACGAGCAGTACTTC. Its translation is CASSQDSIESYEQYF.

The chain combines TRBV6-5 with TRBJ1-2; D possibly corresponds to TRBD1 (5 bases). Germline CDR1 MNHEY, CDR2 SVGAGI. CDR3 size: 14 residues. V lost 4 bases to trimming and J lost 2 bases, with 11 bases between them. The CDR3 region has the DNA TGTGCCAGCAGTTTGGCCAGGGAAAACTATGGCTACACCTTC. Protein product: CASSLARENYGYTF.